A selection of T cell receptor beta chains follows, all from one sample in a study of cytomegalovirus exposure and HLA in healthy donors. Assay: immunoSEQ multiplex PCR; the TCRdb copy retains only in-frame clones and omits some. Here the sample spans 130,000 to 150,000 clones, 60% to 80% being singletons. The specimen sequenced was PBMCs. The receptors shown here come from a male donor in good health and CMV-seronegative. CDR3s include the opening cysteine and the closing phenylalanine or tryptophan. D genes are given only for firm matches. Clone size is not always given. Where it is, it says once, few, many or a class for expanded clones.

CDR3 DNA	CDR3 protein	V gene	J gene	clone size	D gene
TGCGCCAGCAGCCTCGTCTACGCAGATACGCAGTATTTT	CASSLVYADTQYF	TRBV4-3	TRBJ2-3	NA	NA
TGTGCCAGCAGCCCAGGGGGACAGGGACCCACCTGGGAGCAGTACTTC	CASSPGGQGPTWEQYF	TRBV11-3	TRBJ2-7	NA	TRBD1
TGCGCCAGCAGCTTAAACTACTTCAATGAGCAGTTCTTC	CASSLNYFNEQFF	TRBV5-1	TRBJ2-1	once	NA
TGTGCCAGCAGCCCTACAGGGGCGAAGGGCGGGGGCTACACCTTC	CASSPTGAKGGGYTF	TRBV7-3	TRBJ1-2	NA	TRBD1
TGCGCCAGCAGCCGCCGACTACGAACAGGGACGGAGACCCAGTACTTC	CASSRRLRTGTETQYF	TRBV5-1	TRBJ2-5	NA	NA
TGTGCCAGCACCGAGGCCGGGGGGGGGCTTGAAAAACTGTTTTTT	CASTEAGGGLEKLFF	TRBV6-1	TRBJ1-4	few	NA
TGTGCCAGCAGTCCCGCCGCGGGTGGGGCCAACGTCCTGACTTTC	CASSPAAGGANVLTF	TRBV6-6	TRBJ2-6	NA	NA
TGCGCCAGCAGCTTGGGACAGGGGAGCCAAGAGACCCAGTACTTC	CASSLGQGSQETQYF	TRBV5-1	TRBJ2-5	NA	TRBD1
TGTGCCAGTAGTATGTTACAGGGGGCTAAGAACTATGGCTACACCTTC	CASSMLQGAKNYGYTF	TRBV19	TRBJ1-2	NA	TRBD1
TGTGCCAGCAGCTTATACGCGGGAGGGCCTAATGAGCAGTACTTC	CASSLYAGGPNEQYF	TRBV7-9	TRBJ2-7	NA	TRBD2
TGTGCCAGCAGTGAAGCAGGGGGCCATCATCAGCCCCAGCATTTT	CASSEAGGHHQPQHF	TRBV6-1	TRBJ1-5	NA	TRBD1
TGTTCCAGCAGCTCCGGGACAGGGCGTTCACCCCTCCACTTT	CSSSSGTGRSPLHF	TRBV7-9	TRBJ1-6	NA	TRBD1
TGTGCCAGCAGTGGCGACACCCCCAATTCACCCCTCCACTTT	CASSGDTPNSPLHF	TRBV27	TRBJ1-6	NA	NA
TGTGCCAGCAGTTACATCGGCGGGGGCACTCTATACGAGCAGTACTTC	CASSYIGGGTLYEQYF	TRBV6-5	TRBJ2-7	NA	NA
TGTGCCAGCAGTTTAATGGCTCAGGCTGAAGCTTTCTTT	CASSLMAQAEAFF	TRBV27	TRBJ1-1	NA	NA
TGTGCCAGCAGCCGCCGGGGGGGCACAGATACGCAGTATTTT	CASSRRGGTDTQYF	TRBV28	TRBJ2-3	NA	TRBD2
TGTTCCAGCAGCTTAAGGGACAGGGGTTCCGAGCAGTACTTC	CSSSLRDRGSEQYF	TRBV7-9	TRBJ2-7	NA	TRBD1
TGTGCCAGCAGCCCGGACTCGGGGGGCTATGGCTACACCTTC	CASSPDSGGYGYTF	TRBV5-5	TRBJ1-2	NA	NA
TGTGCCAGCAGTCGGGGGGGCACTGAAGCTTTCTTT	CASSRGGTEAFF	TRBV6-4	TRBJ1-1	NA	NA
TGTGCCATCAGTGGGCCTCAGACGCGCGGTAACACTGAAGCTTTCTTT	CAISGPQTRGNTEAFF	TRBV10-3	TRBJ1-1	NA	NA
TGTGCCAGCAGCTTGTATTCGTTTTACGAACTAGCGGGCGGGGATGAGCAGTTCTTC	CASSLYSFYELAGGDEQFF	TRBV5-8	TRBJ2-1	once	TRBD2
TGTGCCTGGAACCCAGACAGGGCCTTCTCTGGAAACACCATATATTTT	CAWNPDRAFSGNTIYF	TRBV30	TRBJ1-3	NA	TRBD1
TGTGCCAGCAGCGACCCGGGACAGGCCTACTACGAGCAGTACTTC	CASSDPGQAYYEQYF	TRBV28	TRBJ2-7	NA	TRBD1
TGTGCCAGCAGTGAAACAGGGGGACGTGGGGCCAACGTCCTGACTTTC	CASSETGGRGANVLTF	TRBV5-6	TRBJ2-6	NA	TRBD1
TGTGCCAGCAGCTCCGGGATCCTTAATGAAAAACTGTTTTTT	CASSSGILNEKLFF	TRBV9	TRBJ1-4	few	NA
TGTGCCAGCAGTTTAGGGGGCGGGTACGAGCAGTACTTC	CASSLGGGYEQYF	TRBV27	TRBJ2-7	NA	NA
TGCGCCAGCAGAGGACTAGCCCAAAGCACAGATACGCAGTATTTT	CASRGLAQSTDTQYF	TRBV5-1	TRBJ2-3	NA	TRBD2
TGTGCCAGCAGTTACGGGCGAGCGGGAGGCTCCTACGAGCAGTACTTC	CASSYGRAGGSYEQYF	TRBV6-5	TRBJ2-7	NA	TRBD2
TGTGCCAGCTCACCACCGGCAGACTATGGCTACACCTTC	CASSPPADYGYTF	TRBV18	TRBJ1-2	few	NA
TGTGCCAGCAGTCCCGGGGGGGCGACGCACTATGGCTACACCTTC	CASSPGGATHYGYTF	TRBV7-2	TRBJ1-2	NA	NA
TGTGCCAGCAGCTTCCCCACCGACAGGGGGCTCCAAGAGACCCAGTACTTC	CASSFPTDRGLQETQYF	TRBV7-9	TRBJ2-5	NA	TRBD1
TGTGCCAGCAGTGACAGGGGGCGCGGTTCGTCGGAGACCCAGTACTTC	CASSDRGRGSSETQYF	TRBV6-1	TRBJ2-5	few	TRBD1
TGTGCCAGCTCCCGGCTATTGGAGACTGAAGCTTTCTTT	CASSRLLETEAFF	TRBV18	TRBJ1-1	NA	NA
TGCGCCAGCAGCAAACCCGCCGCAGGGTTCGGCAATGAGCAGTTCTTC	CASSKPAAGFGNEQFF	TRBV4-1	TRBJ2-1	NA	NA
TGTGCCAGCAGTGGACAGGTCTATAGCAATCAGCCCCAGCATTTT	CASSGQVYSNQPQHF	TRBV6-5	TRBJ1-5	NA	TRBD1
TGTGCCAGCAGCTTAGGTGGCGCGGGAGGGAGGCTGGAGACCCAGTACTTC	CASSLGGAGGRLETQYF	TRBV11-2	TRBJ2-5	NA	TRBD2
TGTGCCAGCAGCCCCTGGGACAGGGTGATGAACACTGAAGCTTTCTTT	CASSPWDRVMNTEAFF	TRBV9	TRBJ1-1	NA	TRBD1
TGTGCCAGCAGTGAGAGTACAGGGCAACAGCCCCAGCATTTT	CASSESTGQQPQHF	TRBV2	TRBJ1-5	NA	NA
TGTGCCGGCAGTGAGTGGCCACTAGCGGGAGGCCACAATGAGCAGTTCTTC	CAGSEWPLAGGHNEQFF	TRBV6-1	TRBJ2-1	NA	TRBD2
TGTGCCAGCAGACTAGCGGGCTCGGAGACCCAGTACTTC	CASRLAGSETQYF	TRBV7-7	TRBJ2-5	NA	TRBD2
TGCGCCAGCAGCTTTTGGACAGGGGGCACTGAAGCTTTCTTT	CASSFWTGGTEAFF	TRBV5-1	TRBJ1-1	NA	TRBD1
TGTGCCAGCTCACAAGAACTAGTCTCTGGGGAGCTGTTTTTT	CASSQELVSGELFF	TRBV18	TRBJ2-2	NA	NA
TGTGCCAGCAGCTTAACTAGCGGGGGGTCTGGGCAGTTCTTC	CASSLTSGGSGQFF	TRBV7-2	TRBJ2-1	few	TRBD2
TGTGCCAGCAGCTTGTTTGGGACAGGGCTTAACTATGGCTACACCTTC	CASSLFGTGLNYGYTF	TRBV5-4	TRBJ1-2	NA	TRBD1
TGTGCCAGCTCACCGCAGGGGGGTGAAAACTATGGCTACACCTTC	CASSPQGGENYGYTF	TRBV18	TRBJ1-2	few	TRBD1
TGTGCCAGCTCACACGGGACAGTCAATGAAAAACTGTTTTTT	CASSHGTVNEKLFF	TRBV18	TRBJ1-4	NA	TRBD1
TGTGCCAGCAGCCACGGGACAGCCTACGAGCAGTACTTC	CASSHGTAYEQYF	TRBV27	TRBJ2-7	NA	TRBD1